These T cell receptor beta chains were read from a single sample in a study of T cells in Graves' hyperthyroidism and ophthalmopathy. TCRdb called the multiplex PCR reads again in MiXCR, with one record for every CDR3 protein. The table has 250,000 to 300,000 distinct CDR3 sequences, roughly 19% seen once. Sequenced: blood. The receptors here all came from a man aged 45 to 65 with Graves' ophthalmopathy. Both conserved end residues are part of each CDR3. The D gene is left open where the match is weak. Expanded clones get a size class; other rows say once, few or many, or leave the size out.

J gene | D gene | clone size | V gene | CDR3 protein | CDR3 DNA
TRBJ2-2 | NA | NA | TRBV9 | CASSFRQDPTGELFF | TGTGCCAGCAGCTTCCGACAGGACCCCACCGGGGAGCTGTTTTTT
TRBJ2-7 | TRBD2 | many | TRBV5-5 | CASTTSGDYEQYF | TGTGCCAGCACGACTAGCGGGGACTACGAGCAGTACTTC
TRBJ1-3 | TRBD1 | few | TRBV19 | CASSIEGAKGNTIYF | TGTGCCAGTAGTATCGAGGGGGCGAAAGGAAACACCATATATTTT
TRBJ2-5 | NA | NA | TRBV11-3 | CASSLDAGKETQYF | TGTGCCAGCAGCTTAGACGCAGGGAAAGAGACCCAGTACTTC
TRBJ2-4 | TRBD2 | few | TRBV7-2 | CASSLEGVAGARKNIQYF | TGTGCCAGCAGCTTAGAGGGTGTAGCGGGAGCACGAAAAAACATTCAGTACTTC
TRBJ2-3 | NA | few | TRBV13 | CASSRDWNTDTQYF | TGTGCCAGCAGCCGGGACTGGAACACAGATACGCAGTATTTT
TRBJ2-7 | TRBD2 | many | TRBV11-2 | CASQTSGTTYEQYF | TGTGCCAGCCAGACTAGCGGGACAACCTACGAGCAGTACTTC
TRBJ2-7 | TRBD1 | many | TRBV29-1 | CSVGFRTGADEQYF | TGCAGCGTTGGCTTCCGGACAGGGGCCGACGAGCAGTACTTC
TRBJ2-1 | NA | many | TRBV3-1 | CASSQQGYNEQFF | TGTGCCAGCAGTCAACAGGGATACAATGAGCAGTTCTTC
TRBJ1-1 | TRBD1 | NA | TRBV12-3/TRBV12-4 | CASSSGTDPLRDTEAFF | TGTGCCAGCAGTTCCGGGACAGATCCCCTGAGGGACACTGAAGCTTTCTTT
TRBJ2-3 | TRBD1 | NA | TRBV7-9 | CASSALPGQGPDTQYF | TGTGCCAGCAGCGCGCTGCCGGGACAGGGCCCAGATACGCAGTATTTT
TRBJ2-1 | NA | many | TRBV7-2 | CASSFDRELNEQFF | TGTGCCAGCAGCTTCGACCGGGAGCTCAATGAGCAGTTCTTC
TRBJ2-1 | NA | NA | TRBV24-1 | CATSGGLLQFF | TGTGCCACCAGTGGAGGGTTATTGCAGTTCTTC
TRBJ2-1 | TRBD2 | NA | TRBV5-5 | CASSIAGGLSYNEQFF | TGTGCCAGCAGCATAGCGGGAGGGCTATCCTACAATGAGCAGTTCTTC
TRBJ2-3 | TRBD2 | NA | TRBV12-3/TRBV12-4 | CASSPSLAGLVDTQYF | TGTGCCAGCAGTCCCTCACTAGCGGGATTGGTAGATACGCAGTATTTT
TRBJ1-3 | NA | NA | TRBV20-1 | CSAPDRASGNTIYF | TGCAGTGCCCCAGACAGAGCCTCTGGAAACACCATATATTTT
TRBJ1-2 | TRBD1 | NA | TRBV7-9 | CASSFGGQGDSNGYTF | TGTGCCAGCAGCTTCGGGGGACAGGGTGATTCAAATGGCTACACCTTC
TRBJ1-1 | NA | few | TRBV4-1 | CASSRTLGGIVTEAFF | TGCGCCAGCAGCCGTACATTAGGGGGAATCGTCACTGAAGCTTTCTTT
TRBJ2-3 | TRBD1 | many | TRBV12-3/TRBV12-4 | CASSSRTGGSDTQYF | TGTGCCAGCAGTTCCCGGACAGGGGGTTCAGATACGCAGTATTTT
TRBJ2-7 | NA | many | TRBV5-1 | CASSVSGDFEQYF | TGCGCCAGCAGCGTGTCCGGGGACTTCGAGCAGTACTTC
TRBJ2-4 | TRBD1 | few | TRBV28 | CASSFPDRGNIQYF | TGTGCCAGCAGTTTCCCGGACAGGGGAAACATTCAGTACTTC
TRBJ1-2 | TRBD1 | NA | TRBV20-1 | CSARDGTGQGRGYTF | TGCAGTGCTAGAGACGGGACGGGACAGGGTCGGGGCTACACCTTC
TRBJ1-2 | TRBD1 | few | TRBV7-3 | CASSFKGGADYGYTF | TGTGCCAGCAGCTTCAAAGGGGGCGCGGATTATGGCTACACCTTC